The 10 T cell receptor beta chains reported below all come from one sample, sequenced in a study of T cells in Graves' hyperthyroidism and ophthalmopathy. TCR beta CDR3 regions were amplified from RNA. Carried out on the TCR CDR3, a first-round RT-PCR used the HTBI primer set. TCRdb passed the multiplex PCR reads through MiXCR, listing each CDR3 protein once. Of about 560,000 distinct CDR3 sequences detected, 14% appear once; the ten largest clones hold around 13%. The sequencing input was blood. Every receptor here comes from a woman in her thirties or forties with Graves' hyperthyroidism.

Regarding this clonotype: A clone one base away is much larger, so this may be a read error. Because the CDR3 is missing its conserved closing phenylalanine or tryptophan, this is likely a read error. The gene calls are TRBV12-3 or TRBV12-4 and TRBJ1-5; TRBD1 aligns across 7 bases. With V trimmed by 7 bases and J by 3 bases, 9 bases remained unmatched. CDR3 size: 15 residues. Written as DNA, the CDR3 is TGTGCCAGCAATATGACAGGGACCCCCAATCAGCCCCAGCATCTT. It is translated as CASNMTGTPNQPQHL.

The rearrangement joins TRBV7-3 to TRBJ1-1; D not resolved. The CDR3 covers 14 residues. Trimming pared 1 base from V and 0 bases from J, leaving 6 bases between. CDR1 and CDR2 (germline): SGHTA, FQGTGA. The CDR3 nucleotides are TGTGCCAGCAGCTTAATGGGGATGAACACTGAAGCTTTCTTT. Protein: CASSLMGMNTEAFF.

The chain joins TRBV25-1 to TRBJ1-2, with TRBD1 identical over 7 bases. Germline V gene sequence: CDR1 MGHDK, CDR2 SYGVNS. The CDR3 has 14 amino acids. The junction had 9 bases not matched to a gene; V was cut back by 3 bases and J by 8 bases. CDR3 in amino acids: CASSETTGFYGYTF. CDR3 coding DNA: TGTGCCAGCAGTGAGACGACAGGGTTCTACGGCTACACCTTC.

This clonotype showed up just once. Here the CDR3 DNA reads TGCAGCGCCCTCCCAAGTAGCGGCAACACCGGGGAGCTGTTTTTT. Translating gives CSALPSSGNTGELFF. The rearrangement links TRBV29-1 to TRBJ2-2; D might be TRBD2 (6 bases). The CDR3 is 15 amino acids. V was shortened by 7 bases and J by 2 bases, with 17 bases between the two germline ends. Germline assignment: CDR1 SQVTM and CDR2 ANQGSEA.

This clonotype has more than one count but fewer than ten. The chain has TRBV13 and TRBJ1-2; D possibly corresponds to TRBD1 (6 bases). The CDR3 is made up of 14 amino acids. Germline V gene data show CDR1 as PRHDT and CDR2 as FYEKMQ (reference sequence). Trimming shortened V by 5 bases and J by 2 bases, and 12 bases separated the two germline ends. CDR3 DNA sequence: TGTGCCAGCAGCCAAGAGCAGGGGAACTATGGCTACACCTTC. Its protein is CASSQEQGNYGYTF.

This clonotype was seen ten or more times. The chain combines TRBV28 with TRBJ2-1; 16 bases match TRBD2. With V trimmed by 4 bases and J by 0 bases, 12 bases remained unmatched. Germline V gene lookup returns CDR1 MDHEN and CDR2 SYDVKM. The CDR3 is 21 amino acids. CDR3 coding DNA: TGTGCCAGCAGTTCCATTGGGACTAGCGGGAGGGCCGGGGGCTCCTACAATGAGCAGTTCTTC. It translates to CASSSIGTSGRAGGSYNEQFF.

CDR3 region: CAIEGMRGFSTDTQYF. Written as DNA, the CDR3 is TGTGCCATCGAGGGCATGAGGGGCTTTAGCACAGATACGCAGTATTTT. The chain couples TRBV6-1 to TRBJ2-3; D possibly matches TRBD1 or TRBD2 (5 bases each). V lost 10 bases, J lost 0 bases, and 20 bases lay in between. The CDR3 has 16 amino acids. Germline CDR1 is MNHNS and CDR2 is SASEGT.

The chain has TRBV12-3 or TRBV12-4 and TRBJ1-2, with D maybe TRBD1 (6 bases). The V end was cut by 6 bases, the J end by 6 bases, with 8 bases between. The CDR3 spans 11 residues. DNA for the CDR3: TGTGCCAGCAGAAACAGGGATGGCTACACCTTC. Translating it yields CASRNRDGYTF.

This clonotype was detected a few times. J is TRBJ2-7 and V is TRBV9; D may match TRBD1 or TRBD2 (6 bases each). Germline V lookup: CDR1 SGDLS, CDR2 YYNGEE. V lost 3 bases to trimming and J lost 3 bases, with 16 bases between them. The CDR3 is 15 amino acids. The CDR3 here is CASSAEQGGVYEQYF. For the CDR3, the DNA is TGTGCCAGCAGCGCGGAACAGGGAGGTGTCTACGAGCAGTACTTC.

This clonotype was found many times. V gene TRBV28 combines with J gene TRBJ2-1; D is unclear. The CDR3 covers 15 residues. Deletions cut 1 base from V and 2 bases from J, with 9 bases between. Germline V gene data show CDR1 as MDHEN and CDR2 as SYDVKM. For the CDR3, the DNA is TGTGCCAGCAGTTTATCCAGAGGCCCCTACAATGAGCAGTTCTTC. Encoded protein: CASSLSRGPYNEQFF.